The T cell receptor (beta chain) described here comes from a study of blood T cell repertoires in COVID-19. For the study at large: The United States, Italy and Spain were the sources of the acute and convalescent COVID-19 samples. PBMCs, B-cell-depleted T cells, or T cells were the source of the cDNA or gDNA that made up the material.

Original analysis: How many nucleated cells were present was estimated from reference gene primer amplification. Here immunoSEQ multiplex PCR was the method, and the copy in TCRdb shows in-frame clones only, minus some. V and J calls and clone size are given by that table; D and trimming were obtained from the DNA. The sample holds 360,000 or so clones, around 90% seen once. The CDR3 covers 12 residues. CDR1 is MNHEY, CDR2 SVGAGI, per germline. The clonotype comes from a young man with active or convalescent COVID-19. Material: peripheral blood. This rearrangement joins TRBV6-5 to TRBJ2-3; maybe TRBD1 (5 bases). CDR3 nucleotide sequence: TGTGCTGTGGGGCCTAGCACAGATACGCAGTATTTT. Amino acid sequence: CAVGPSTDTQYF.